The sample holds a few counts of the clone carrying this TCR beta chain. The sample comes from a study of blood T cell repertoires in COVID-19. Study-level background: The study drew acute and convalescent COVID-19 samples from the United States, Italy and Spain.

This CDR3 is 14 amino acids long. Germline CDR1 reads MNHEY; CDR2 reads SVGAGI. The ends were cut back, 7 bases at V and 6 bases at J, with 19 bases in the middle. Assay: immunoSEQ multiplex PCR; the TCRdb copy retains only in-frame clones and omits some. The table records under 200,000 clones, around 82% of them present only once. Sequenced sample: peripheral blood. The rearrangement links TRBV6-5 to TRBJ2-7; D is unclear. The receptor was derived from a human donor with acute or convalescent COVID-19. The donor label of this sample is uncertain. CDR3 protein: CASNLPSPGSEQYF. CDR3 nucleotides: TGTGCCAGCAACCTACCCTCCCCGGGTAGCGAGCAGTACTTC.